Listed below are T cell receptor beta chains from one sample, sequenced in a study of control samples from healthy donors and cancer patients. Repertoires were generated with immunoSEQ multiplex PCR, while TCRdb's copy carries only in-frame clones and drops some. Of fewer than 200,000 clones in the sample, 85% to 90% were seen once. Source material: blood. All receptors derive from a woman in her thirties in good health. CDR3s include the opening cysteine and the closing phenylalanine or tryptophan. The D gene is left open where the match is weak. Only part of the rows carry a size: once, few, many, or a class if the clone is expanded.

CDR3nt: TGTGCCAGCAGCCGCGAGGCCGGGGAGCTGTTTTTT
CDR3aa: CASSREAGELFF
v_gene: TRBV3-1/TRBV3-2
d_gene: .
abundance: .
j_gene: TRBJ2-2

CDR3nt: TGTGCCAGCAGTTATTCTACCCAGGTTGGCAATGAGCAGTTCTTC
CDR3aa: CASSYSTQVGNEQFF
v_gene: TRBV6-5
d_gene: .
abundance: .
j_gene: TRBJ2-1

CDR3nt: TGTGCCAGCCACCTCTTCTCTGGGGCCAACGTCCTGACTTTC
CDR3aa: CASHLFSGANVLTF
v_gene: TRBV5-4
d_gene: .
abundance: .
j_gene: TRBJ2-6

CDR3nt: TGTGCCAGCAGCTTAGCGGTCTCTGGAAACACCATATATTTT
CDR3aa: CASSLAVSGNTIYF
v_gene: TRBV7-2
d_gene: .
abundance: .
j_gene: TRBJ1-3

CDR3nt: TGTGCCAGCAGTTACAGGACTAGCGGGGTGAACACCGGGGAGCTGTTTTTT
CDR3aa: CASSYRTSGVNTGELFF
v_gene: TRBV6-2/TRBV6-3
d_gene: TRBD2
abundance: .
j_gene: TRBJ2-2

CDR3nt: TGTGCCAGCAGTTTTAGCGGGAGGGCAGATACGCAGTATTTT
CDR3aa: CASSFSGRADTQYF
v_gene: TRBV28
d_gene: TRBD2
abundance: .
j_gene: TRBJ2-3

CDR3nt: TGTGCCAGCAGTTCGATGACTAGCGGGAGAGAGACCCAGTACTTC
CDR3aa: CASSSMTSGRETQYF
v_gene: TRBV28
d_gene: TRBD2
abundance: .
j_gene: TRBJ2-5

CDR3nt: TGTGCCAGCAGCATAGAACAGTACACTGAAGCTTTCTTT
CDR3aa: CASSIEQYTEAFF
v_gene: TRBV11-2
d_gene: .
abundance: .
j_gene: TRBJ1-1

CDR3nt: TGTGCCACCAGAGATGGGACTAGCGGGTACTACGAGCAGTACTTC
CDR3aa: CATRDGTSGYYEQYF
v_gene: TRBV15
d_gene: TRBD2
abundance: .
j_gene: TRBJ2-7

CDR3nt: TGCGCCAGCAGCCAAATCCAACTAGCGGGTTTAACCTACGAGCAGTACTTC
CDR3aa: CASSQIQLAGLTYEQYF
v_gene: TRBV4-1
d_gene: TRBD2
abundance: few
j_gene: TRBJ2-7

CDR3nt: TGCGCCAGCAGCCACCGGGACGGGGAAGAGACCCAGTACTTC
CDR3aa: CASSHRDGEETQYF
v_gene: TRBV4-1
d_gene: .
abundance: .
j_gene: TRBJ2-5

CDR3nt: TGCGCCAGCAGCCAGACTAGCGGGACAGATACGCAGTATTTT
CDR3aa: CASSQTSGTDTQYF
v_gene: TRBV5-1
d_gene: TRBD2
abundance: .
j_gene: TRBJ2-3

CDR3nt: TGTGCCAGCAGTGAAGGCAGGTGGGAGACCCAGTACTTC
CDR3aa: CASSEGRWETQYF
v_gene: TRBV2
d_gene: .
abundance: .
j_gene: TRBJ2-5

CDR3nt: TGTGCCAGCAGCCAAATGGAAGTCAGGGAAAAACTGTTTTTT
CDR3aa: CASSQMEVREKLFF
v_gene: TRBV3-1/TRBV3-2
d_gene: .
abundance: .
j_gene: TRBJ1-4

CDR3nt: TGTGCCAGCAGCTTGGGAAACAGGGGGGGTGAGCAGTTCTTC
CDR3aa: CASSLGNRGGEQFF
v_gene: TRBV5-6
d_gene: .
abundance: once
j_gene: TRBJ2-1

CDR3nt: TGTGCCAGCAGCCAAGACCTACGAACTGGAAACACCATATATTTT
CDR3aa: CASSQDLRTGNTIYF
v_gene: TRBV3-1/TRBV3-2
d_gene: .
abundance: .
j_gene: TRBJ1-3

CDR3nt: TGCGCCAGCAGCCAAGATGAGGGAGCGAACACTGAAGCTTTCTTT
CDR3aa: CASSQDEGANTEAFF
v_gene: TRBV4-1
d_gene: .
abundance: .
j_gene: TRBJ1-1

CDR3nt: TGCGCCAGCAGTGAGGGTCTCACAGATACGCAGTATTTT
CDR3aa: CASSEGLTDTQYF
v_gene: TRBV10-2
d_gene: .
abundance: .
j_gene: TRBJ2-3

CDR3nt: TGTGCCAGCAGTCTTAACAATTGGGGGCAGCCCCAGCATTTT
CDR3aa: CASSLNNWGQPQHF
v_gene: TRBV6-5
d_gene: .
abundance: .
j_gene: TRBJ1-5

CDR3nt: TGTGCCAGCTCACCCTACACTGCCTCTGGGGCCAACGTCCTGACTTTC
CDR3aa: CASSPYTASGANVLTF
v_gene: TRBV18
d_gene: .
abundance: .
j_gene: TRBJ2-6

CDR3nt: TGCGCCAGCAGCCCCGTTAGCAGCGGGGGGCCCGGGGCCCAGTACTTC
CDR3aa: CASSPVSSGGPGAQYF
v_gene: TRBV5-1
d_gene: TRBD2
abundance: .
j_gene: TRBJ2-5

CDR3nt: TGTGCCAGCAGCTTCAGGGGGCCTCCACCAGATACGCAGTATTTT
CDR3aa: CASSFRGPPPDTQYF
v_gene: TRBV11-2
d_gene: TRBD1
abundance: .
j_gene: TRBJ2-3

CDR3nt: TGTGCCAGCAGTTACGGGAGGGGTAAAGGCTACACCTTC
CDR3aa: CASSYGRGKGYTF
v_gene: TRBV6-2/TRBV6-3
d_gene: .
abundance: .
j_gene: TRBJ1-2

CDR3nt: TGCGCCAGCAGCCAAGTTTCAGGGACTAACTATGGCTACACCTTC
CDR3aa: CASSQVSGTNYGYTF
v_gene: TRBV4-1
d_gene: .
abundance: once
j_gene: TRBJ1-2

CDR3nt: TGTGCCAGCAGCGCGTACCAAGAGACCCAGTACTTC
CDR3aa: CASSAYQETQYF
v_gene: TRBV2
d_gene: .
abundance: once
j_gene: TRBJ2-5

CDR3nt: TGTGCCAGCAGTGAAGCTGCCGGGGGAACCGGGGAGCTGTTTTTT
CDR3aa: CASSEAAGGTGELFF
v_gene: TRBV6-1
d_gene: .
abundance: .
j_gene: TRBJ2-2

CDR3nt: TGCGCCAGCAGCCCTCCGAGAGGACACCACACAGATACGCAGTATTTT
CDR3aa: CASSPPRGHHTDTQYF
v_gene: TRBV4-1
d_gene: .
abundance: .
j_gene: TRBJ2-3

CDR3nt: TGTGCCAGCAGCCCCGGAAGGCCAGATACGCAGTATTTT
CDR3aa: CASSPGRPDTQYF
v_gene: TRBV11-3
d_gene: .
abundance: .
j_gene: TRBJ2-3

CDR3nt: TGTGCCAGCAGGCAAGCGGTGGGAACTAATGAAAAACTGTTTTTT
CDR3aa: CASRQAVGTNEKLFF
v_gene: TRBV27
d_gene: .
abundance: .
j_gene: TRBJ1-4

CDR3nt: TGCGCCAGCGGACAGGGGGAACGGTACAATGAGCAGTTCTTC
CDR3aa: CASGQGERYNEQFF
v_gene: TRBV5-1
d_gene: TRBD1
abundance: .
j_gene: TRBJ2-1

CDR3nt: TGCGCCAGCAGACAAGGGACAGGGGGAGAGACCCAGTACTTC
CDR3aa: CASRQGTGGETQYF
v_gene: TRBV5-1
d_gene: TRBD1
abundance: .
j_gene: TRBJ2-5

CDR3nt: TGTGCCAGCAGCCAAGATCTATCGAGGGAGAGGTACGAGCAGTACTTC
CDR3aa: CASSQDLSRERYEQYF
v_gene: TRBV3-1/TRBV3-2
d_gene: .
abundance: once
j_gene: TRBJ2-7

CDR3nt: TGTGCCAGCAGCGTCGAGGGAGCGGGAGCCACTGAAGCTTTCTTT
CDR3aa: CASSVEGAGATEAFF
v_gene: TRBV9
d_gene: .
abundance: .
j_gene: TRBJ1-1

CDR3nt: TGTGCCAGCAGCCTCGGACTGAACACTGAAGCTTTCTTT
CDR3aa: CASSLGLNTEAFF
v_gene: TRBV14
d_gene: .
abundance: .
j_gene: TRBJ1-1

CDR3nt: TGTGCCAGCAGTTTAGGCGGTTCGCAGTACTTC
CDR3aa: CASSLGGSQYF
v_gene: TRBV12-3/TRBV12-4
d_gene: .
abundance: .
j_gene: TRBJ2-7

CDR3nt: TGTGCCAGCAGCGTGGGCAGGGAAAAACTGTTTTTT
CDR3aa: CASSVGREKLFF
v_gene: TRBV5-4
d_gene: .
abundance: once
j_gene: TRBJ1-4

CDR3nt: TGTGCCAGCAGTTCCACATGGCGGATACAAGAGACCCAGTACTTC
CDR3aa: CASSSTWRIQETQYF
v_gene: TRBV6-2/TRBV6-3
d_gene: .
abundance: .
j_gene: TRBJ2-5

CDR3nt: TGTGCCACCAGTGATCCCAGGACTAGTGGGGTCGAGCAGTACTTC
CDR3aa: CATSDPRTSGVEQYF
v_gene: TRBV24-1
d_gene: TRBD2
abundance: .
j_gene: TRBJ2-7

CDR3nt: TGTGCCAGCAGTTACTCGACAGGGCAAGAGACCCAGTACTTC
CDR3aa: CASSYSTGQETQYF
v_gene: TRBV6-5
d_gene: TRBD1
abundance: .
j_gene: TRBJ2-5

CDR3nt: TGTGCCAGCAGTGAAAGCAGAGGATATATGTGGGACAATGAGCAGTTCTTC
CDR3aa: CASSESRGYMWDNEQFF
v_gene: TRBV6-1
d_gene: .
abundance: .
j_gene: TRBJ2-1

CDR3nt: TGCGCCAGCAGCCAAAAGTACACTCCGGACTACGAGCAGTACTTC
CDR3aa: CASSQKYTPDYEQYF
v_gene: TRBV4-1
d_gene: .
abundance: once
j_gene: TRBJ2-7

CDR3nt: TGTGCCAGCAGGGACGACAGGAGGGCTGGGGAAAAACTGTTTTTT
CDR3aa: CASRDDRRAGEKLFF
v_gene: TRBV6-5
d_gene: .
abundance: .
j_gene: TRBJ1-4

CDR3nt: TGCGCCAGCAGCTTGGGCTTTAGGGCCGATGAGCAGTTCTTC
CDR3aa: CASSLGFRADEQFF
v_gene: TRBV5-1
d_gene: .
abundance: .
j_gene: TRBJ2-1

CDR3nt: TGTGCCAGCAGCTTGTGGGTCGCAGGGGGTGGCTACACCTTC
CDR3aa: CASSLWVAGGGYTF
v_gene: TRBV5-6
d_gene: TRBD1
abundance: few
j_gene: TRBJ1-2

CDR3nt: TGTGCCAGCGCTTTCGGGGGTGTCCCTGAAGCTTTCTTT
CDR3aa: CASAFGGVPEAFF
v_gene: TRBV7-9
d_gene: .
abundance: few
j_gene: TRBJ1-1

CDR3nt: TGTGCCATCAGTTCCCCGGGGTCTAGCAATCAGCCCCAGCATTTT
CDR3aa: CAISSPGSSNQPQHF
v_gene: TRBV10-3
d_gene: .
abundance: .
j_gene: TRBJ1-5

CDR3nt: TGTGCCAGCAGCTTAGCCTCAGGGGGAGAGTATGGCTACACCTTC
CDR3aa: CASSLASGGEYGYTF
v_gene: TRBV7-9
d_gene: TRBD1
abundance: .
j_gene: TRBJ1-2

CDR3nt: TGCGCCAGCAGCTTGGCCAGAAACAATGAGCAGTTCTTC
CDR3aa: CASSLARNNEQFF
v_gene: TRBV5-1
d_gene: .
abundance: .
j_gene: TRBJ2-1

CDR3nt: TGTGCCAGCAGGGAAGGGGGCGGTCATGGCTACACCTTC
CDR3aa: CASREGGGHGYTF
v_gene: TRBV27
d_gene: TRBD1
abundance: .
j_gene: TRBJ1-2

CDR3nt: TGTGCCAGCAGCCACCGACTAGCGGGACGTTTCCCCTCCTACGAGCAGTACTTC
CDR3aa: CASSHRLAGRFPSYEQYF
v_gene: TRBV3-1/TRBV3-2
d_gene: TRBD2
abundance: .
j_gene: TRBJ2-7

CDR3nt: TGTGCCAGCAGTGAACTGACAGACTTTAATTCACCCCTCCACTTT
CDR3aa: CASSELTDFNSPLHF
v_gene: TRBV25-1
d_gene: .
abundance: .
j_gene: TRBJ1-6

CDR3nt: TGTGCCAGCAGCTTAGCGAGCACGGTTGGAGAGACCCAGTACTTC
CDR3aa: CASSLASTVGETQYF
v_gene: TRBV7-2
d_gene: .
abundance: .
j_gene: TRBJ2-5

CDR3nt: TGTGCCAGCAGTGACCGACAGGGTCGAAATCAGCCCCAGCATTTT
CDR3aa: CASSDRQGRNQPQHF
v_gene: TRBV6-6
d_gene: TRBD1
abundance: .
j_gene: TRBJ1-5